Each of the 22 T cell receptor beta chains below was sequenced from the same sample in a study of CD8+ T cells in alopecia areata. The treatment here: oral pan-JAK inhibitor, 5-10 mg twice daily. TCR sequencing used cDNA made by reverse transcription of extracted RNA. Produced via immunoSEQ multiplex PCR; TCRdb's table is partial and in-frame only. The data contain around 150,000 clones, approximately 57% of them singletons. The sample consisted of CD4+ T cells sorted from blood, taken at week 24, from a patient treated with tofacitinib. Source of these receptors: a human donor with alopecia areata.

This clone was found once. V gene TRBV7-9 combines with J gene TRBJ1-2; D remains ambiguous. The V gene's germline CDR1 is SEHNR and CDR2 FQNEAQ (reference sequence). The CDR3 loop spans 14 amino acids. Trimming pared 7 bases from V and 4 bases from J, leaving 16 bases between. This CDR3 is CASTPSTRGYGYTF. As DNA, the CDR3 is TGTGCCAGCACCCCTTCTACCCGGGGCTATGGCTACACCTTC.

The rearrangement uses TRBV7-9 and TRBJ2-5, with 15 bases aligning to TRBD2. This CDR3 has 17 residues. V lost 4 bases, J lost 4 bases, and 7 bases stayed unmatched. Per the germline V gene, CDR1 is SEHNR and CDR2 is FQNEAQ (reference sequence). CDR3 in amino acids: CASSSGLAGGLGETQYF. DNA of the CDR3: TGTGCCAGCAGCTCGGGACTAGCGGGGGGCCTGGGAGAGACCCAGTACTTC.

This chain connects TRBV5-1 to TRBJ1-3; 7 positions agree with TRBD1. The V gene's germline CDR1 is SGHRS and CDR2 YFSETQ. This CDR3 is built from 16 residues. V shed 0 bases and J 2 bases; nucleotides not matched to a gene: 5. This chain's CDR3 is CASSLVTGAAGNTIYF. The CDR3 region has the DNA TGCGCCAGCAGCTTGGTTACAGGGGCGGCTGGAAACACCATATATTTT. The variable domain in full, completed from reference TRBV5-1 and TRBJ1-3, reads KAGVTQTPRYLIKTRGQQVTLSCSPISGHRSVSWYQQTPGQGLQFLFEYFSETQRNKGNFPGRFSGRQFSNSRSEMNVSTLELGDSALYLCASSLVTGAAGNTIYFGEGSWLTVV.

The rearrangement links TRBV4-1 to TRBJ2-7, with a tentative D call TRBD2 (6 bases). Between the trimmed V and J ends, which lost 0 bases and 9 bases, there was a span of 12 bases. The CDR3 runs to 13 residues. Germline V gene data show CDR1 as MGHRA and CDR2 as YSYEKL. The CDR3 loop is CASSQEAGSSQYF. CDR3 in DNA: TGCGCCAGCAGCCAAGAAGCGGGCAGCTCGCAGTACTTC.

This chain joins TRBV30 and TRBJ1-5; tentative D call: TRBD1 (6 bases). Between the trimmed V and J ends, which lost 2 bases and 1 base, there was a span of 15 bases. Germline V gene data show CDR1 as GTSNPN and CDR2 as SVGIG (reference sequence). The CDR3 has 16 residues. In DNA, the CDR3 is TGTGCCTGGAGTCCTACAGGGCTCGGGAGCAATCAGCCCCAGCATTTT. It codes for CAWSPTGLGSNQPQHF.

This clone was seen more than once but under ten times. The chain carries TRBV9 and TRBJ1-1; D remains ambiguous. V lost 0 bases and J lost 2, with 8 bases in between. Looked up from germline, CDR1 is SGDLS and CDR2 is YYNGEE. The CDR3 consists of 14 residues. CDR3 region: CASSVAPTNTEAFF. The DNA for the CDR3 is TGTGCCAGCAGCGTAGCCCCGACAAACACTGAAGCTTTCTTT.

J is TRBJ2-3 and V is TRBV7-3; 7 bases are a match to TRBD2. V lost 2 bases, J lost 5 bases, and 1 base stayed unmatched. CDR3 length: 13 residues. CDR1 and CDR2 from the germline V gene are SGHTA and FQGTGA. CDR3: CASSLWGGDTQYF. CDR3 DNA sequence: TGTGCCAGCAGCTTATGGGGGGGAGATACGCAGTATTTT.

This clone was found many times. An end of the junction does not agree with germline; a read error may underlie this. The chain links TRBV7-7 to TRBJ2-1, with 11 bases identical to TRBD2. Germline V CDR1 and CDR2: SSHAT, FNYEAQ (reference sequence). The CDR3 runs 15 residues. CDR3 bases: TGTGCTAGCAGCCCACCGGGACTAGCGGCCAATGAGCAGTTCTTC. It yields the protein CASSPPGLAANEQFF.

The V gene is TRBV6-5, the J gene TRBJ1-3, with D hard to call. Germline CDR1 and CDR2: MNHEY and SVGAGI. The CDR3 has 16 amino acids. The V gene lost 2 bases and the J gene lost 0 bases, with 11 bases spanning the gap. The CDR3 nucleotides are TGTGCCAGCAGTTACGAACAGCCCCGCTCTGGAAACACCATATATTTT. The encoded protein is CASSYEQPRSGNTIYF.

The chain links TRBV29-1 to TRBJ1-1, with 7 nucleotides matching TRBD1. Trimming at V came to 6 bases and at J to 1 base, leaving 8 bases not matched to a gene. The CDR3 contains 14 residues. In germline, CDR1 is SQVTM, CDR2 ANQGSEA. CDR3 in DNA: TGCAGCGTGGTAAGACAGGGAAAGAACACTGAAGCTTTCTTT. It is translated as CSVVRQGKNTEAFF.

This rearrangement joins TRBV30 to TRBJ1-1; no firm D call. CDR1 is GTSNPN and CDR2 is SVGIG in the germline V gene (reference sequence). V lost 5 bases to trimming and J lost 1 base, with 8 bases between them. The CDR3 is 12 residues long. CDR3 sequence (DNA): TGTGCCTGGGGGCGACGGAACACTGAAGCTTTCTTT. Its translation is CAWGRRNTEAFF.

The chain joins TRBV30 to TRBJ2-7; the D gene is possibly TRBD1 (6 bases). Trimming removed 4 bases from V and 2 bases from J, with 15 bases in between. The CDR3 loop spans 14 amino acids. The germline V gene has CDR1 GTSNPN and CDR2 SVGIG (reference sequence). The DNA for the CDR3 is TGTGCCTGGAAAGGTGGGGGACAACCCTACGAGCAGTACTTC. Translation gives CAWKGGGQPYEQYF.

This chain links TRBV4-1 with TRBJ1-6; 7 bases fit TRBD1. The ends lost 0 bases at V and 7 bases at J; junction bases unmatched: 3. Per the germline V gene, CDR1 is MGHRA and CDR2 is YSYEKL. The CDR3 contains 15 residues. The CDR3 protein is CASSQDRGINSPLHF. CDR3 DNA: TGCGCCAGCAGCCAAGACAGGGGGATCAATTCACCCCTCCACTTT.

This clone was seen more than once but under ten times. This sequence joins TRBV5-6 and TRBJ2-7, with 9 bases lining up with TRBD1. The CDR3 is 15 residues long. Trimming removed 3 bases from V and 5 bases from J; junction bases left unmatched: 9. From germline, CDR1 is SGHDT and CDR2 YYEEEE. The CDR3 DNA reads TGTGCCAGCAGCTCGTCCGGGACAGGGATCCACGAGCAGTACTTC. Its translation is CASSSSGTGIHEQYF.

The CDR3 region is CASSLGGSGTYEQYF. The CDR3 DNA is TGCGCCAGCAGCTTGGGCGGTAGCGGGACCTACGAGCAGTACTTC. This rearrangement joins TRBV5-1 to TRBJ2-7; 8 positions agree with TRBD2. The germline CDR1 and CDR2 sequences are SGHRS and YFSETQ. V dropped 0 bases and J dropped 2; count of bases not matched to a gene: 4. This CDR3 has 15 residues.

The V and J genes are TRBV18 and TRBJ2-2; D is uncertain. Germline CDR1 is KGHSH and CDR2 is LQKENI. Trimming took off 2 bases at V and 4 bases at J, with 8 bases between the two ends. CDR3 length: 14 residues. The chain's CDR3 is CASSPGSGTGELFF. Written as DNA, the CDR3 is TGTGCCAGCTCACCAGGGTCGGGCACCGGGGAGCTGTTTTTT.

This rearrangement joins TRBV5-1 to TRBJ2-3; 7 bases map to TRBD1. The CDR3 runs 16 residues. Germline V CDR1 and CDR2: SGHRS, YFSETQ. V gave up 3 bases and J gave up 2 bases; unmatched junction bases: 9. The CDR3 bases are TGCGCCAGCAGCTCTTTCAACAGGGGATCCACAGATACGCAGTATTTT. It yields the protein CASSSFNRGSTDTQYF. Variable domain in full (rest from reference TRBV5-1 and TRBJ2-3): KAGVTQTPRYLIKTRGQQVTLSCSPISGHRSVSWYQQTPGQGLQFLFEYFSETQRNKGNFPGRFSGRQFSNSRSEMNVSTLELGDSALYLCASSSFNRGSTDTQYFGPGTRLTVL.

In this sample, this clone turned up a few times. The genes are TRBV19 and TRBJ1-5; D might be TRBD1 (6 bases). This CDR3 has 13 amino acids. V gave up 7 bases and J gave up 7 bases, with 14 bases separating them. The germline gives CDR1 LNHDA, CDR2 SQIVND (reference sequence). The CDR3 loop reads CASNTQGFQPQHF. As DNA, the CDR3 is TGTGCCAGTAACACACAGGGTTTCCAGCCCCAGCATTTT.

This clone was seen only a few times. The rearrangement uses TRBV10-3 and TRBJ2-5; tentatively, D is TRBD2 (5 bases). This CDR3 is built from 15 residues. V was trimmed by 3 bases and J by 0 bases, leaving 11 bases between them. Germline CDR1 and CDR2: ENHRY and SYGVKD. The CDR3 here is CAISDSLANQETQYF. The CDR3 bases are TGTGCCATCAGTGACAGTCTAGCAAACCAAGAGACCCAGTACTTC.

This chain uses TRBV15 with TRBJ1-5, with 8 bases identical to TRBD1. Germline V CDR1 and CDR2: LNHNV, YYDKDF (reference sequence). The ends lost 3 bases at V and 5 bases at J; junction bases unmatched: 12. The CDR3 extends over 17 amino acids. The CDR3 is CATSSSLRQGHYQPQHF. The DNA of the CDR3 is TGTGCCACCAGCAGCTCCCTCCGACAGGGGCATTATCAGCCCCAGCATTTT.

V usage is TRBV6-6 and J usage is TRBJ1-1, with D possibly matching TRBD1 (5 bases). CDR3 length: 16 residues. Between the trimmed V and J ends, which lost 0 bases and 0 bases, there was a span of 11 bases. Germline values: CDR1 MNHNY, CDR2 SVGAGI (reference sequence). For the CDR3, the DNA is TGTGCCAGCAGTTACTCGATTGGCAGGGTGAACACTGAAGCTTTCTTT. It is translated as CASSYSIGRVNTEAFF.

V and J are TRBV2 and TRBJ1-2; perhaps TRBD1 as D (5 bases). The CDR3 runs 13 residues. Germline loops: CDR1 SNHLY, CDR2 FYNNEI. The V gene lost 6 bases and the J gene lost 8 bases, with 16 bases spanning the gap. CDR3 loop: CASRGTGVEGYTF. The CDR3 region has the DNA TGTGCCAGCAGGGGTACGGGGGTAGAAGGCTACACCTTC.